These 10 T cell receptor beta chains came from one sample sequenced in a study of blood T cell repertoires in COVID-19 (dated by TCRdb to the early 2020s). The library was made by the immunoSEQ multiplex PCR assay. TCRdb re-hosts the immuneACCESS table, in-frame sequences only. Its copies lack some clones; in the studies checked, an unresolved V gene accounts for under half of them, and the cause for the rest is not known. Recorded for this sample are about 320,000 clones; approximately 88% of them occurred a single time. Roughly 5% of the sample is held by the ten biggest clonotypes. The sample was PBMCs or T cells enriched from blood (not recorded which). These receptors originate from a man in his sixties who had recovered from COVID-19.

In DNA form, the CDR3 reads TGTGCCAGCAGTTTACGGGATTTCACTGAAGCTTTCTTT. It codes for CASSLRDFTEAFF. This chain uses TRBV28 with TRBJ1-1, with D unresolved. Germline V gene lookup returns CDR1 MDHEN and CDR2 SYDVKM. The CDR3 is 13 residues long. Trimming cost V 2 bases and J 4 bases, with 8 bases left between them.

The chain carries TRBV9 and TRBJ1-3; maybe TRBD1 (6 bases). Germline CDR1 and CDR2: SGDLS and YYNGEE. The CDR3 has 13 residues. Deletions cut 8 bases from V and 4 bases from J, with 13 bases between. The CDR3 nucleotides are TGTGCCAGTGGGGGGGCTATAGGAAACACCATATATTTT. Translating it yields CASGGAIGNTIYF.

The J gene is TRBJ2-5, the V gene TRBV28; maybe TRBD1 (6 bases). Germline assignment: CDR1 MDHEN and CDR2 SYDVKM. This CDR3 region has 15 residues. The V end was cut by 7 bases, the J end by 1 base, with 16 bases between. This chain's CDR3 is CASTTGTQFQETQYF. CDR3 nucleotides: TGTGCCAGCACAACCGGGACACAGTTCCAAGAGACCCAGTACTTC. Full variable domain (outside the CDR3, taken from reference TRBV28 and TRBJ2-5): DVKVTQSSRYLVKRTGEKVFLECVQDMDHENMFWYRQDPGLGLRLIYFSYDVKMKEKGDIPEGYSVSREKKERFSLILESASTNQTSMYLCASTTGTQFQETQYFGPGTRLLVL.

This clone has more than one count but fewer than ten. The CDR3, as DNA: TGTGCCAGCAGCTTATATCCCGGGACAGGGTTGTACTCACCCCTCCACTTT. Amino acid sequence: CASSLYPGTGLYSPLHF. The J gene is TRBJ1-6, the V gene TRBV7-3; 9 bases are shared with TRBD1. V trimming: 2 bases; J trimming: 10 bases; junction bases outside the gene matches: 12. Germline V lookup: CDR1 SGHTA, CDR2 FQGTGA. The CDR3 runs to 17 residues.

The chain carries TRBV7-2 and TRBJ1-2, with TRBD1 identical over 10 bases. Trimming at V came to 1 base and at J to 5 bases, leaving 1 base not matched to a gene. The CDR3 length is 14 residues. Germline loops: CDR1 SGHTA, CDR2 FQGNSA. The CDR3 coding sequence is TGTGCCAGCAGCTTAGGACAGGGGGCTTATGGCTACACCTTC. Translating gives CASSLGQGAYGYTF.

Written as DNA, the CDR3 is TGTGCCAGTAGTATCCGGGACAGGGAGGGCCAGCCCCAGCATTTT. This translates into CASSIRDREGQPQHF. The chain is built from TRBV19 and TRBJ1-5; 9 bases fit TRBD1. Per the germline V gene, CDR1 is LNHDA and CDR2 is SQIVND (reference sequence). The CDR3 totals 15 residues. J was trimmed by 7 bases and V by 3 bases; bases with no gene match: 7.

This chain uses TRBV6-5 with TRBJ2-1; 9 bases match TRBD2. Trimming cost V 2 bases and J 7 bases; bases outside gene matches: 6. Per the germline V gene, CDR1 is MNHEY and CDR2 is SVGAGI. CDR3 length: 15 amino acids. In DNA form, the CDR3 reads TGTGCCAGCAGTTACCCTAGCGGGGACTCGAATGAGCAGTTCTTC. This encodes CASSYPSGDSNEQFF.

V usage is TRBV28 and J usage is TRBJ2-1; 9 bases line up with TRBD2. The J segment lost 6 bases and the V segment lost 2 bases, leaving 2 bases of the junction unmatched. CDR3 length: 14 residues. Germline V gives CDR1 MDHEN, CDR2 SYDVKM. The CDR3 reads CASSLAGGPNEQFF. The CDR3 nucleotides read TGTGCCAGCAGTTTAGCGGGAGGGCCCAATGAGCAGTTCTTC.

This chain joins TRBV15 and TRBJ1-5; no clear D gene. Germline values: CDR1 LNHNV, CDR2 YYDKDF (reference sequence). Deletions cut 0 bases from V and 0 bases from J, with 6 bases between. The CDR3 covers 15 residues. This CDR3 reads CATSRDISSNQPQHF. In DNA form, the CDR3 reads TGTGCCACCAGCAGAGATATTAGTAGCAATCAGCCCCAGCATTTT.

The genes are TRBV7-9 and TRBJ1-5; TRBD1 matches at 9 bases. From germline, CDR1 is SEHNR and CDR2 FQNEAQ (reference sequence). This CDR3 is 16 amino acids long. The V segment lost 5 bases and the J segment 1 base; nucleotides outside the gene matches: 6. The CDR3 protein is CASSEGQGLSNQPQHF. CDR3 nucleotides: TGTGCCAGCAGCGAGGGACAGGGCCTAAGCAATCAGCCCCAGCATTTT.